This TCR beta chain was recovered during a study of blood T cell repertoires in COVID-19. The data were produced by immunoSEQ multiplex PCR, yet TCRdb's version contains in-frame clones alone and is incomplete. This sample has roughly 150,000 clones, with around four fifths found just once. CDR1 and CDR2 (germline): LNHDA, SQIVND (reference sequence). The CDR3 contains 16 residues. Unmatched junction bases numbered 4, after V lost 4 bases and J lost 0 bases. The sequence was collected from a man in his 70s who had been exposed to COVID-19. Sequences were obtained from PBMCs or T cells enriched from blood (not recorded which). V usage is TRBV19 and J usage is TRBJ1-5; 9 bases are shared with TRBD1. CDR3 coding DNA: TGTGCCAGTAGTACAGGACAGGGGAATAGCAATCAGCCCCAGCATTTT. Amino acid sequence: CASSTGQGNSNQPQHF. The complete variable domain, with remaining parts taken from reference TRBV19 and TRBJ1-5, reads DGGITQSPKYLFRKEGQNVTLSCEQNLNHDAMYWYRQDPGQGLRLIYYSQIVNDFQKGDIAEGYSVSREKKESFPLTVTSAQKNPTAFYLCASSTGQGNSNQPQHFGDGTRLSIL.